This entry lists 6 T cell receptor beta chains sequenced from one sample in a study of T cell responses to AZD1222 COVID-19 vaccine. TCRdb keeps only in-frame clones here, not all; method: immunoSEQ multiplex PCR. The table records about 140,000 clones, roughly 90% of them present only once. Sequencing was performed on peripheral blood, taken on day 0 of AZD1222 vaccination. These receptors all stem from an adult in good health.

Concerning this clone: One end of the junction fails to match germline, which may point to a read error. This chain connects TRBV5-6 to TRBJ1-1, with unresolved D. Germline values: CDR1 SGHDT, CDR2 YYEEEE. This CDR3 region has 13 residues. CDR3 region: CASTLRMNTEAFF. CDR3 in DNA: TGTGCCAGCACCTTGAGGATGAACACTGAAGCTTTCTTT.

This chain connects TRBV14 to TRBJ1-6; D possibly corresponds to TRBD1 (5 bases). CDR1 SGHDN and CDR2 FVKESK come from the germline V gene. V lost 1 base and J lost 4, with 8 bases in between. The CDR3 totals 15 residues. This CDR3 is CASSQVRGYNSPLHF. The DNA of the CDR3 is TGTGCCAGCAGCCAAGTACGGGGGTATAATTCACCCCTCCACTTT.

The chain links TRBV18 to TRBJ2-7, with 11 bases that match TRBD1. V lost 4 bases and J lost 0; bases outside the gene matches: 8. Looked up from germline, CDR1 is KGHSH and CDR2 is LQKENI. The CDR3 is 17 residues long. The CDR3 DNA follows: TGTGCCAGCTCACTGGTGGACAGGGGGCGATCCTCCTACGAGCAGTACTTC. Its protein product is CASSLVDRGRSSYEQYF. Looking up the rest from reference TRBV18 and TRBJ2-7 gives the full variable domain: NAGVMQNPRHLVRRRGQEARLRCSPMKGHSHVYWYRQLPEEGLKFMVYLQKENIIDESGMPKERFSAEFPKEGPSILRIQQVVRGDSAAYFCASSLVDRGRSSYEQYFGPGTRLTVT.

The CDR3 bases are TGCGCCAGCAGCTTGGTGGGGTCGGAAGGATATGGCTACACCTTC. Its translation: CASSLVGSEGYGYTF. V usage is TRBV5-1 and J usage is TRBJ1-2; the D is unclear. The CDR3 has 15 residues. V was shortened by 0 bases and J by 5 bases, with 14 bases between the two germline ends. CDR1 and CDR2 from the germline V gene are SGHRS and YFSETQ. Based on the CDR3 plus reference TRBV5-1 and TRBJ1-2, the full variable domain is KAGVTQTPRYLIKTRGQQVTLSCSPISGHRSVSWYQQTPGQGLQFLFEYFSETQRNKGNFPGRFSGRQFSNSRSEMNVSTLELGDSALYLCASSLVGSEGYGYTFGSGTRLTVV.

The chain has TRBV19 and TRBJ1-5; D unresolved. The length of the CDR3 is 12 residues. Germline V gene data show CDR1 as LNHDA and CDR2 as SQIVND (reference sequence). The V gene lost 5 bases and the J gene lost 6 bases, with 8 bases spanning the gap. CDR3 amino acids: CASSPKVQPQHF. As DNA, the CDR3 is TGTGCCAGTAGTCCCAAGGTTCAGCCCCAGCATTTT.

The J gene is TRBJ1-5, the V gene TRBV6-5, with D hard to call. Germline V gene sequence: CDR1 MNHEY, CDR2 SVGAGI. Trimming took 4 bases from V and 3 from J, leaving 16 bases between them. The CDR3 covers 16 residues. The CDR3, as DNA: TGTGCCAGCAGTTTCTACCTCGGACGTCTCAATCAGCCCCAGCATTTT. Translating gives CASSFYLGRLNQPQHF.